This T cell receptor (beta chain) was observed in a study of beta chain features in type 1 diabetes. Overall study results and limits: Type 1 diabetes patients showed a moderate but significant shortening of TCRB CDR3s in all four CD4+ subsets.

The sequenced template was cDNA made from the entire isolated RNA. Assay: immunoSEQ multiplex PCR; the TCRdb copy retains only in-frame clones and omits some. In the table there are over 300,000 clones, around 9.3% of which are singletons. There are many counts of this clone. Its antigen is unknown. Germline values: CDR1 SGDLS, CDR2 YYNGEE. V shed 0 bases, J shed 2 bases, and the junction held 7 bases outside the gene matches. CDR3 length: 17 residues. The TCR was taken from a man younger than 40 with type 1 diabetes. The chain is built from TRBV9 and TRBJ2-1; 8 positions agree with TRBD2. Material: central memory CD4+ T cells from blood. The CDR3 DNA follows: TGTGCCAGCAGCGTAGGCTCGGGGGGGCCTCCCTACAATGAGCAGTTCTTC. This codes for CASSVGSGGPPYNEQFF.